The 19 T cell receptor delta chains in this list originate from one sample, sequenced in a study of γδ T cells in repeated Plasmodium falciparum infection listed by TCRdb under 2021. For bulk TCR repertoire analysis, Vgamma9/Vdelta2+ and Vdelta2-negative gammadelta T cell populations were isolated by flow sorting from peripheral blood mononuclear cells. To prepare the library, multiplex PCR was applied. The sequencer listed for this sample is Illumina MiSeq. TCRdb called clones anew from the public reads via CATT; matching DNA rows were later pooled. Within this sample are 53,000 or so delta-chain clones, with about 1.9% of them counted one time only. 20% to 25% of the sample is taken by the ten largest. Sequencing was performed on gamma-delta T cells from blood. Source of these receptors: a pool of human donors (malaria-infected and uninfected, not separated).

This clone has a count of ten or more. The protein that TCRdb holds for this DNA derives from a much larger clone and differs from the translated DNA at residue 16, which likely indicates a read error; the protein shown here is translated from the DNA. The V and J genes are TRDV2 and TRDJ1; the match to TRDD3 covers 7 bases. V lost 4 bases, J lost 7 bases, and 29 bases stayed unmatched. The CDR3 spans 20 residues. In germline, CDR1 is GEAIGNYY, CDR2 EKD. This CDR3 is CACEPMGIERVPRVAGKLIF. The CDR3 bases are TGTGCCTGTGAACCTATGGGGATAGAAAGGGTTCCAAGGGTGGCCGGTAAACTCATCTTT.

This clone has just a few counts. This likely reflects a read error, since a far larger clone is one base away. Other DNA sequences in this specimen translate into the identical CDR3. The gene calls are TRDV2 and TRDJ1; D is undetermined. Matching the DNA to germline supplied the J gene, which TCRdb does not give. Per the germline V gene, CDR1 is GEAIGNYY and CDR2 is EKD. This CDR3 has 14 residues. Trimming cost V 2 bases and J 5 bases, with 14 bases left between them. CDR3 amino acids: CACDKGILRDKLIF. CDR3 coding DNA: TGTGCCTGTGACAAGGGAATACTCCGTGATAAACTCATCTTT.

The table lists this clone with many counts. TCRdb assigns this DNA the protein of a much larger clone, which departs from its translation at residue 5; this likely reflects a read error, and the protein shown comes from translating the DNA. The chain joins TRDV2 to TRDJ3; 7 bases are a match to TRDD3. The CDR3 is 21 residues long. Germline CDR1 is GEAIGNYY and CDR2 is EKD. V lost 3 bases and J lost 2; bases outside the gene matches: 18. In nucleotides, the CDR3 is TGTGCCTGTGACGCCTCCATGGGCACTGGGGTCGGCCCCTGGGACACCCGACAGATGTTTTTC. As protein: CACDASMGTGVGPWDTRQMFF.

Details on this clone: A far larger clone is a single base away, which makes a read error likely. Within the sample, other DNA sequences also encode this same CDR3. This sequence joins TRDV2 and TRDJ1; D perhaps matches TRDD3 (5 bases). The CDR3 has 17 amino acids. Germline CDR1 GEAIGNYY, CDR2 EKD. V shed 0 bases and J shed 1 base, with 17 bases lying between them. CDR3 sequence (DNA): TGTGCCTGTGACACCCTCCCGCTGGGAGATACCACCGATAAACTCATCTTT. It is translated as CACDTLPLGDTTDKLIF.

In its sample, this clone ranks as medium-sized. Within the sample, other DNA sequences also encode this same CDR3. CDR3 in DNA: TGTGCCCATGGGGTCTCCTTTTTATACTGGGGACTAACAAGGGTTCGATCTTGCACCGATAAACTCATCTTT. Amino acids: CAHGVSFLYWGLTRVRSCTDKLIF. This chain joins TRDV3 and TRDJ1; TRDD3 matches at 7 bases. J lost 1 base, V lost 5 bases, and 40 bases had no gene match. The CDR3 length is 24 residues. In germline, CDR1 is TVYSNPD, CDR2 GDNSRS (reference sequence).

A few counts support this clone. The sample contains more than one DNA sequence encoding this CDR3. The CDR3 here is CALGENVLMWGGRKPYTDKLIF. The CDR3 DNA reads as TGTGCTCTTGGGGAGAACGTCCTTATGTGGGGGGGACGCAAGCCGTACACCGATAAACTCATCTTT. The genes are TRDV1 and TRDJ1; TRDD3 might be the D (6 bases). This CDR3 region has 22 residues. V was cut by 3 bases and J by 0 bases, with 32 bases left in between. CDR1 and CDR2 from the germline V gene are TSWWSYY and QGS.

With respect to this clone: A far larger clone is one nucleotide away, so this likely arose from a read error. Additional DNA sequences in this sample encode the identical CDR3. The J gene went uncalled, whereas the V gene is TRDV3; the table gives TRDD3 as D, unverified against the DNA. This CDR3 has 21 residues. CDR1 TVYSNPD and CDR2 GDNSRS come from the germline V gene (reference sequence). The CDR3 DNA reads TGTGCCTTCCAAACTCCCTTCCTCTTCCTTTCGCCTTGGGGGATACTAGGGAAACTTATCTTT. Amino acids: CAFQTPFLFLSPWGILGKLIF.

This clone was counted ten times or more. The chain combines TRDV3 with TRDJ1; D may be TRDD3 (8 bases). This CDR3 has 22 amino acids. The V and J ends lost 3 bases and 5 bases respectively, with 43 bases between them. CDR1 is TVYSNPD and CDR2 is GDNSRS in the germline V gene (reference sequence). The CDR3 DNA follows: TGTGCCTTAAAGCCTTCCTTCTCTAGGAAGCTCTACTGGGGGCCCCTCAGGGATAAACTCATCTTT. This translates into CALKPSFSRKLYWGPLRDKLIF.

Points on this clone: This sequence is one base from a far larger clone and is likely a read error. This same CDR3 is encoded by further DNA sequences in the sample. The chain links TRDV2 to TRDJ1; the D gene is possibly TRDD3 (5 bases). TCRdb does not report a J gene; here it was assigned by matching the DNA to germline references. Looked up from germline, CDR1 is GEAIGNYY and CDR2 is EKD. The CDR3 runs 25 residues. V shed 0 bases and J shed 0 bases, with 40 bases lying between them. CDR3 protein: CACDTGSLGFWELTTGGPYTDKLIF. In nucleotides, the CDR3 is TGTGCCTGTGACACCGGGAGCTTAGGGTTTTGGGAACTAACGACTGGAGGCCCGTACACCGATAAACTCATCTTT.

This clone was recorded many times. The rearrangement links TRDV3 to TRDJ1; TRDD3 matches at 11 bases. The J gene comes from matching the DNA to germline here; TCRdb lacks it. The CDR3 totals 22 residues. The germline CDR1 and CDR2 sequences are TVYSNPD and GDNSRS (reference sequence). Losses at the gene ends were 0 bases for V and 0 bases for J; bases not matched to a gene: 24. CDR3: CAFRVSFHPNGGYASYTDKLIF. The CDR3 DNA sequence: TGTGCCTTTAGGGTGTCTTTCCATCCGAATGGGGGATACGCATCCTACACCGATAAACTCATCTTT. The entire variable domain, with the rest obtained from reference TRDV3 and TRDJ1, is as follows: CDKVTQSSPDQTVASGSEVVLLCTYDTVYSNPDLFWYRIRPDYSFQFVFYGDNSRSEGADFTQGRFSVKHILTQKAFHLVISPVRTEDSATYYCAFRVSFHPNGGYASYTDKLIFGKGTRVTVEP.

As regards this clone: A read error is likely here: a far larger clone is one base away. This same CDR3 is encoded by further DNA sequences in the sample. In DNA form, the CDR3 reads TGTGCCTGTGACCTACTGGGGGATAATAAACTAATCTTT. Translating it yields CACDLLGDNKLIF. The V gene corresponds to TRDV2; no J gene was called; the table's D call TRDD3 went unverified against the DNA. This CDR3 comprises 13 residues. Germline values: CDR1 GEAIGNYY, CDR2 EKD.

To note about this clone: TCRdb assigns this DNA the protein of a much larger clone, which departs from its translation at residue 14; this likely reflects a read error, and the protein shown comes from translating the DNA. V gene assignment gives TRDV2, but the J gene was left uncalled; TRDD3 is the table's D call, not checked against the DNA. The germline gives CDR1 GEAIGNYY, CDR2 EKD. The CDR3 totals 16 residues. The CDR3 protein is CACDTVLVGDTDKPIF. The CDR3 DNA sequence: TGTGCCTGTGACACCGTACTGGTAGGTGACACCGATAAACCCATCTTT.

This clone was seen a few times. The protein held in TCRdb is that of a much larger clone and does not match this DNA's translation at residue 7, likely because of a read error; the protein shown is translated from the DNA. The genes are TRDV3 and TRDJ1, with TRDD3 matching over 12 bases. No J gene was available from TCRdb, and it was assigned here by a germline match of the DNA. This CDR3 spans 24 amino acids. J lost 8 bases, V lost 1 base, and 38 bases had no gene match. Germline values: CDR1 TVYSNPD, CDR2 GDNSRS (reference sequence). The CDR3 reads CAFKGGSSAGIKTPVYWGIQKLIF. Here the CDR3 DNA reads TGTGCCTTTAAGGGGGGATCTTCCGCCGGTATAAAAACTCCCGTATACTGGGGGATACAAAAACTCATCTTT.

This clone was detected a few times. A read error likely explains why the TCRdb protein, taken from a much larger clone, differs from this DNA's translation at residue 16; the protein shown is translated from the DNA. The gene calls are TRDV1 and TRDJ1; tentatively, D is TRDD3 (5 bases). No J segment appears in TCRdb, so it was assigned here by matching the sequence to germline. The V end was cut by 0 bases, the J end by 0 bases, with 35 bases between. Germline CDR1 reads TSWWSYY; CDR2 reads QGS. This CDR3 is built from 24 residues. The DNA of the CDR3 is TGTGCTCTTGGGGAACTCCACCACGTACTGGACATACACAAAGCTCCACTTTACACCGATAAACTCATCTTT. This gives the protein CALGELHHVLDIHKAPLYTDKLIF.

This clone was seen a few times. The TCRdb protein, from a much larger clone, departs from this DNA's translation at residue 9, likely by read error; the protein shown derives from the DNA. The chain uses TRDV2 and TRDJ1, with a tentative D call TRDD3 (6 bases). TCRdb supplies no J gene; here it was assigned by aligning the nucleotide sequence to germline. Germline V gene lookup returns CDR1 GEAIGNYY and CDR2 EKD. There are 13 residues in the CDR3. The CDR3 spells CACEGIGTNKLIF. The DNA for the CDR3 is TGTGCCTGTGAGGGGATCGGCACCAATAAACTCATCTTT.

This clone was seen many times. Translating this DNA gives a protein that differs at residue 3 from the TCRdb one, which belongs to a much larger clone; a read error is likely, and the protein shown is this translation. V usage is TRDV2 and J usage is TRDJ1; 11 positions agree with TRDD3. As TCRdb names no J gene, one was assigned here on the basis of a DNA match to germline. Germline V gives CDR1 GEAIGNYY, CDR2 EKD. This CDR3 has 24 residues. This chain's CDR3 is CARDTVIPYSDWGIGTNYTDKLIF. The CDR3 DNA reads as TGTGCCCGTGACACCGTTATCCCTTACTCAGACTGGGGGATAGGAACGAATTACACCGATAAACTCATCTTT.

This clone was seen many times. TCRdb records a much larger clone's protein for this DNA, with a difference at residue 10 that likely arises from a read error; the protein given is the translation of the DNA. V gene TRAV38-2/DV8 combines with J gene TRDJ1; 12 bases are a match to TRDD3. TCRdb records no J gene; here it was assigned by comparing the DNA to germline. Trimming at V came to 1 base and at J to 1 base, leaving 26 bases not matched to a gene. The CDR3 length is 24 residues. Germline assignment: CDR1 TSESDYY and CDR2 QEAYKQQN. The CDR3 region is CAYRSFEYFRATYWGIPATDKLIF. The CDR3 DNA is TGTGCTTATAGGAGCTTCGAATACTTCCGAGCTACGTACTGGGGGATACCGGCCACCGATAAACTCATCTTT.

The gene calls are TRDV1 and TRDJ1; possibly TRDD2 for D (6 bases). The CDR3 runs to 18 residues. Trimming stripped 2 bases from V and 0 bases from J, with 19 bases between. Germline-derived CDR1 and CDR2 are TSWWSYY and QGS. This CDR3 reads CALGEGVLRKLYTDKLIF. In nucleotides, the CDR3 is TGTGCTCTTGGGGAAGGTGTCCTACGGAAACTGTACACCGATAAACTCATCTTT.

This clone was picked up many times. TCRdb lists the protein of a much larger clone for this DNA, which differs at residue 13, so this is likely a read error; the protein given here is translated from the DNA itself. V gene TRDV1 combines with J gene TRDJ2; 9 positions agree with TRDD3. The J gene, not given by TCRdb, was assigned here from a germline match of the nucleotide sequence. Per germline, CDR1 TSWWSYY and CDR2 QGS. Trimming removed 8 bases from V and 4 bases from J; junction bases left unmatched: 20. There are 19 residues in the CDR3. The CDR3 loop reads CALFPTVGGYLASTAQLFF. Written as DNA, the CDR3 is TGTGCTCTTTTTCCTACTGTTGGGGGATATTTAGCCTCGACAGCACAACTCTTCTTT.